A selection of T cell receptor beta chains follows, all from one sample in a study of blood T cells in healthy people across ages. One entry per CDR3 protein results from TCRdb running MiXCR on the 5' RACE reads. This table holds about 1.5 million distinct CDR3 sequences, approximately 42% found once. Sequenced sample: blood. Receptor source: a woman between 18 and 30 years old in good health. CDR3s include the opening cysteine and the closing phenylalanine or tryptophan. Fields, in order: clone size, D gene, V gene, J gene, CDR3 protein, CDR3 DNA. A D gene is named only where the DNA matches it firmly. A row's size may be missing; if present it is once, few, many or a size class.

>many|-|TRBV4-1|TRBJ1-2
CASSPSTQFGYTF
TGCGCCAGCAGCCCGTCGACCCAGTTTGGCTACACCTTC
>-|TRBD1|TRBV7-9|TRBJ2-1
CARSFPRTGSISNHNEQFF
TGTGCCAGAAGCTTCCCCCGGACAGGTAGTATATCCAACCACAATGAGCAGTTCTTC
>-|TRBD1|TRBV4-3|TRBJ1-1
CASSQGNRGGTEAFF
TGCGCCAGCAGCCAAGGTAACAGGGGCGGGACTGAAGCTTTCTTT
>-|-|TRBV3-1|TRBJ2-5
CASSQQVQETQYF
TGCGCCAGCAGCCAACAGGTACAAGAGACCCAGTACTTC
>once|-|TRBV5-1|TRBJ1-1
CASSLIPVGLNTEAFF
TGCGCCAGCAGCTTGATCCCCGTGGGGTTGAACACTGAAGCTTTCTTT
>few|-|TRBV6-5|TRBJ2-2
CASSIDRGNTGELFF
TGTGCCAGCAGCATAGACAGAGGAAACACCGGGGAGCTGTTTTTT
>-|TRBD2|TRBV7-9|TRBJ2-1
CASSLSISGPNNGQFF
TGTGCCAGCAGCTTGTCCATTAGCGGGCCGAACAATGGGCAGTTCTTC
>-|-|TRBV20-1|TRBJ1-6
CSATLLSPPLHF
TGCAGTGCTACCCTTCTTAGCCCGCCCCTCCACTTT
>-|-|TRBV29-1|TRBJ2-5
CSVDIETQYF
TGCAGCGTTGATATTGAGACCCAGTACTTC
>few|TRBD2|TRBV7-2|TRBJ2-7
CASSYQGGRGSYEQYF
TGTGCCAGCAGCTACCAGGGCGGGAGGGGGTCCTACGAGCAGTACTTC
>many|TRBD1|TRBV27|TRBJ2-7
CASSSSGTGGYEQYF
TGTGCCAGCAGTTCCTCCGGGACAGGGGGCTACGAGCAGTACTTC
>once|TRBD1|TRBV6-9|TRBJ1-2
CASPGTALYGYTF
TGTGCCAGCCCAGGGACAGCCCTTTATGGCTACACCTTC
>-|-|TRBV4-3|TRBJ1-6
CASSPQAVVNDSPLHF
TGCGCCAGCAGCCCGCAAGCAGTAGTGAACGATTCACCCCTCCACTTT
>few|-|TRBV13|TRBJ1-2
CASTPEEGLTNYGYTF
TGTGCCAGCACACCCGAAGAGGGGCTCACTAACTATGGCTACACCTTC
>-|TRBD2|TRBV12-3/TRBV12-4|TRBJ2-1
CASSMSAGGPPEQFF
TGTGCCAGCAGCATGTCTGCGGGGGGTCCACCTGAGCAGTTCTTC
>-|TRBD1|TRBV20-1|TRBJ2-5
CSTRQGKETQYF
TGCAGTACGAGACAGGGTAAAGAGACCCAGTACTTC
>-|TRBD2|TRBV4-3|TRBJ2-7
CASSQEVSSGAYNEQYF
TGCGCCAGCAGCCAAGAGGTTTCTAGCGGGGCGTACAATGAGCAGTACTTC
>few|TRBD2|TRBV7-2|TRBJ2-1
CASSLRGGRGYEQFF
TGTGCCAGCAGCTTACGGGGGGGCCGGGGCTATGAGCAGTTCTTC
>-|-|TRBV24-1|TRBJ2-5
CATSELGQETQYF
TGTGCCACCAGTGAGCTAGGGCAAGAGACCCAGTACTTC
>-|-|TRBV9|TRBJ2-1
CASSVSWADEQFF
TGTGCCAGCAGCGTCTCATGGGCCGATGAGCAGTTCTTC
>few|-|TRBV9|TRBJ2-3
CASSVEGGKDTQYF
TGTGCCAGCAGCGTAGAAGGAGGGAAAGATACGCAGTATTTT